The 23 T cell receptor beta chains listed next were all sequenced from one sample in a study of blood T cell repertoires in COVID-19. Sequencing was performed with immunoSEQ multiplex PCR; in TCRdb, only in-frame clones are kept and a portion is missing. This table has about 280,000 clones, 85% appearing once. Sequencing was carried out using PBMCs or T cells enriched from blood (not recorded which). The receptors stem from a woman in her 50s who had recovered from COVID-19.

With regard to this clone: Distinct nucleotide sequences in the sample also encode this CDR3. The rearrangement uses TRBV11-3 and TRBJ2-1; 8 bases are a match to TRBD1. Germline V gene sequence: CDR1 SGHNT, CDR2 YENEEA. Trimming took 0 bases from V and 7 from J; bases not matched to a gene: 5. There are 15 residues in the CDR3. CDR3 DNA: TGTGCCAGCAGCTTAGAAGGGACAGGTTTGAATGAGCAGTTCTTC. Translated: CASSLEGTGLNEQFF.

The V and J genes are TRBV7-2 and TRBJ2-3; 11 bases line up with TRBD2. Germline loops: CDR1 SGHTA, CDR2 FQGNSA. The ends lost 6 bases at V and 4 bases at J; junction bases unmatched: 6. The CDR3 runs 15 residues. The CDR3, as DNA: TGTGCCAGCAGATACCTAGCGGGAGGAGCAGATACGCAGTATTTT. Its translation is CASRYLAGGADTQYF.

The chain carries TRBV12-3 or TRBV12-4 and TRBJ1-2; D is uncertain. With 6 bases removed from V and 7 bases from J, the gap between germline ends came to 12 bases. The CDR3 totals 12 residues. The CDR3 is CASRENYGGYTF. The CDR3 region has the DNA TGTGCCAGCAGAGAAAACTATGGTGGCTACACCTTC.

This clone was picked up a small number of times. The chain couples TRBV28 to TRBJ1-5; perhaps TRBD1 as D (5 bases). Trimming left V 3 bases short and J 0 bases short, with 9 bases between. The CDR3 loop spans 15 amino acids. Germline V gene sequence: CDR1 MDHEN, CDR2 SYDVKM. The CDR3 bases are TGTGCCAGCAGTTTGCCAGGGAATAGCAATCAGCCCCAGCATTTT. Its protein is CASSLPGNSNQPQHF.

This chain uses TRBV7-9 with TRBJ1-1; 8 bases fit TRBD1. This CDR3 has 16 residues. The J segment lost 5 bases and the V segment lost 6 bases, leaving 14 bases of the junction unmatched. Germline loops: CDR1 SEHNR, CDR2 FQNEAQ (reference sequence). CDR3 sequence: CASRRLDDRGKTEAFF. CDR3 in DNA: TGTGCCAGCAGACGACTCGATGACAGGGGCAAGACTGAAGCTTTCTTT.

The V and J genes are TRBV27 and TRBJ1-6; TRBD1 aligns across 10 bases. The CDR3 runs 17 residues. Germline V gene sequence: CDR1 MNHEY, CDR2 SMNVEV (reference sequence). The V gene end was trimmed by 6 bases and the J gene end by 6 bases; junction bases not matched to a gene: 11. The CDR3 is CASRRHGTGVSNSPLHF. For the CDR3, the DNA is TGTGCCAGCAGACGACACGGGACAGGGGTTAGTAATTCACCCCTCCACTTT.

CDR3 coding DNA: TGTGCCAGCAGCTCATTTGGACTAGCGGGGGTCGAGCAGTACTTC. It yields the protein CASSSFGLAGVEQYF. The J gene is TRBJ2-7, the V gene TRBV11-2, with 13 positions matching TRBD2. This CDR3 comprises 15 residues. Trimming cost V 4 bases and J 6 bases; bases outside gene matches: 6. Germline loops: CDR1 SGHAT, CDR2 FQNNGV.

This rearrangement joins TRBV30 to TRBJ1-6; 8 nucleotides align to TRBD1. The CDR3 totals 13 residues. The ends lost 7 bases at V and 10 bases at J; junction bases unmatched: 9. In germline, CDR1 is GTSNPN, CDR2 SVGIG (reference sequence). CDR3 protein: CASTDRGMSPLHF. CDR3 nucleotides: TGTGCCTCCACCGACAGGGGTATGTCACCCCTCCACTTT.

This clone was observed a single time. The CDR3 nucleotides are TGCGCCAGCAGCTTGGGGACTAGCGGGAGGGTGCGAGAGACCCAGTACTTC. It yields the protein CASSLGTSGRVRETQYF. The V call is TRBV5-1, the J call TRBJ2-5; 15 bases are a match to TRBD2. V dropped 0 bases and J dropped 4; count of bases not matched to a gene: 4. Germline values: CDR1 SGHRS, CDR2 YFSETQ. The CDR3 extends over 17 amino acids. Full variable domain (outside the CDR3, taken from reference TRBV5-1 and TRBJ2-5): KAGVTQTPRYLIKTRGQQVTLSCSPISGHRSVSWYQQTPGQGLQFLFEYFSETQRNKGNFPGRFSGRQFSNSRSEMNVSTLELGDSALYLCASSLGTSGRVRETQYFGPGTRLLVL.

The rearrangement joins TRBV7-2 to TRBJ1-5, with TRBD1 as a possible D gene (6 bases). This CDR3 is 16 amino acids long. V was clipped by 7 bases and J by 2 bases, with 18 bases between them. CDR1 is SGHTA and CDR2 is FQGNSA in the germline V gene. The CDR3 DNA is TGTGCCAGCAACATAGGGGGGGCAGGGGGCAATCAGCCCCAGCATTTT. Protein product: CASNIGGAGGNQPQHF.

The V gene is TRBV28, the J gene TRBJ1-1; perhaps TRBD1 as D (5 bases). Germline values: CDR1 MDHEN, CDR2 SYDVKM. This CDR3 has 14 amino acids. V lost 10 bases to trimming and J lost 1 base, with 16 bases between them. The CDR3 reads CATKGRDRNTEAFF. CDR3 sequence (DNA): TGTGCCACCAAGGGGAGGGATAGGAACACTGAAGCTTTCTTT.

This chain joins TRBV18 and TRBJ2-1; maybe TRBD2 (6 bases). The germline V and J ends were trimmed by 6 bases and 4 bases, with 10 bases remaining between them. The CDR3 consists of 13 residues. Germline assignment: CDR1 KGHSH and CDR2 LQKENI. DNA for the CDR3: TGTGCCAGCTCGGCGGGGATTTACAATGAGCAGTTCTTC. Protein: CASSAGIYNEQFF.

CDR3 loop: CASSLGDYGYTF. CDR3 nucleotide sequence: TGCGCCAGCAGCTTGGGCGACTATGGCTACACCTTC. This rearrangement joins TRBV5-1 to TRBJ1-2; D unclear. CDR3 size: 12 residues. V lost 0 bases, J lost 3 bases, and 3 bases lay in between. The V gene's germline CDR1 is SGHRS and CDR2 YFSETQ.

The sample holds one count of this clone. CDR3 sequence: CAKDYTDRGNSYEQYF. The CDR3 DNA reads as TGTGCCAAGGATTACACGGACAGGGGGAACTCCTACGAGCAGTACTTC. The rearrangement uses TRBV5-6 and TRBJ2-7; the match to TRBD1 covers 10 bases. Germline V gene lookup returns CDR1 SGHDT and CDR2 YYEEEE. There are 16 residues in the CDR3. With V trimmed by 9 bases and J by 0 bases, 12 bases remained unmatched. The full variable domain, its missing parts supplied by reference TRBV5-6 and TRBJ2-7, is DAGVTQSPTHLIKTRGQQVTLRCSPKSGHDTVSWYQQALGQGPQFIFQYYEEEERQRGNFPDRFSGHQFPNYSSELNVNALLLGDSALYLCAKDYTDRGNSYEQYFGPGTRLTVT.

This chain connects TRBV3-1 (or the pseudogene TRBV3-2) to TRBJ1-1; no clear D. Trimming pared 4 bases from V and 0 bases from J, leaving 9 bases between. Germline CDR1 is LGHDT and CDR2 is YNNKEL (reference sequence). CDR3 length equals 14 residues. The CDR3 reads CASSLAPLNTEAFF. DNA for the CDR3: TGTGCCAGCAGCCTAGCACCCCTGAACACTGAAGCTTTCTTT.

The genes are TRBV5-1 and TRBJ2-7; 9 bases map to TRBD1. Trimming at V came to 4 bases and at J to 7 bases, leaving 6 bases not matched to a gene. This CDR3 has 13 residues. Germline V gives CDR1 SGHRS, CDR2 YFSETQ. The CDR3 bases are TGCGCCAGCAGCGCCGGGACAGGGCGGGAGCAGTACTTC. Translated: CASSAGTGREQYF. The full variable domain, its missing parts supplied by reference TRBV5-1 and TRBJ2-7, is KAGVTQTPRYLIKTRGQQVTLSCSPISGHRSVSWYQQTPGQGLQFLFEYFSETQRNKGNFPGRFSGRQFSNSRSEMNVSTLELGDSALYLCASSAGTGREQYFGPGTRLTVT.

This chain links TRBV7-6 with TRBJ1-6; 11 bases agree with TRBD1. Losses at the gene ends were 4 bases for V and 8 bases for J; bases not matched to a gene: 7. The CDR3 consists of 16 residues. Per germline, CDR1 SGHVS and CDR2 FNYEAQ. CDR3 region: CASSSGQGAFDSPLHF. As DNA, the CDR3 is TGTGCCAGCAGCTCCGGACAGGGGGCATTTGATTCACCCCTCCACTTT.

The genes are TRBV18 and TRBJ1-5; 8 nucleotides match TRBD1. The CDR3 totals 15 residues. Germline trimming cut 3 bases from V and 1 base from J; bases unmatched to any gene: 2. Looked up from germline, CDR1 is KGHSH and CDR2 is LQKENI. The CDR3 bases are TGTGCCAGCTCACCGGGACAGGCAAGCAATCAGCCCCAGCATTTT. Amino acid sequence: CASSPGQASNQPQHF. Supplemented by reference TRBV18 and TRBJ1-5, the full variable domain reads NAGVMQNPRHLVRRRGQEARLRCSPMKGHSHVYWYRQLPEEGLKFMVYLQKENIIDESGMPKERFSAEFPKEGPSILRIQQVVRGDSAAYFCASSPGQASNQPQHFGDGTRLSIL.

The chain links TRBV5-1 to TRBJ2-5; 10 bases are shared with TRBD1. Trimming cost V 3 bases and J 1 base; bases outside gene matches: 3. The CDR3 is made up of 15 amino acids. Germline assignment: CDR1 SGHRS and CDR2 YFSETQ. The CDR3, as DNA: TGCGCCAGCAGCTGGGGACAGGGGATCCAAGAGACCCAGTACTTC. Amino acid sequence: CASSWGQGIQETQYF.

CDR3 region: CASNRGAAYGYTF. For the CDR3, the DNA is TGTGCCAGTAACAGGGGCGCAGCCTATGGCTACACCTTC. The chain recombines TRBV28 with TRBJ1-2; 7 bases fit TRBD1. CDR1 is MDHEN and CDR2 is SYDVKM in the germline V gene. V gave up 9 bases and J gave up 4 bases; unmatched junction bases: 8. The CDR3 length is 13 residues.

A remark on this clone: The identical CDR3 is also encoded by other nucleotide sequences in the sample. V gene TRBV18 combines with J gene TRBJ2-4, with 7 bases identical to TRBD2. The CDR3 totals 12 residues. CDR1 is KGHSH and CDR2 is LQKENI in the germline V gene. V dropped 3 bases and J dropped 8; count of bases not matched to a gene: 1. The DNA of the CDR3 is TGTGCCAGCTCACCGGGGAGGGACATTCAGTACTTC. Its translation is CASSPGRDIQYF.

The chain recombines TRBV30 with TRBJ1-5, with D unresolved. V was shortened by 1 base and J by 0 bases, with 10 bases between the two germline ends. From germline, CDR1 is GTSNPN and CDR2 SVGIG (reference sequence). There are 15 residues in the CDR3. The DNA of the CDR3 is TGTGCCTGGAGTGGGCAGGTTAATAGCAATCAGCCCCAGCATTTT. Amino acids: CAWSGQVNSNQPQHF.

The chain carries TRBV30 and TRBJ2-1, with 10 positions matching TRBD2. CDR1 is GTSNPN and CDR2 is SVGIG in the germline V gene (reference sequence). J gave up 9 bases and V 2 bases, and 1 base lay outside the gene matches. This CDR3 has 12 amino acids. The CDR3 bases are TGTGCCTGGAGTAGCGGGAGGGTTGAGCAGTTCTTC. Translated, it gives CAWSSGRVEQFF.